A single sample is the source of the 30 T cell receptor beta chains below, sequenced in a study of T cell repertoires in cytomegalovirus infection. Their recognized antigens are unknown. TCRdb reprocessed the reads via MiXCR and lists one record per CDR3 protein. The data contain 750,000 to 900,000 distinct CDR3 sequences, approximately 32% of them seen just once; the ten biggest clones take up about an eighth. The specimen comprised cultured CD8+ T cells from PBMCs, sampled from culture after CMV antigen stimulation. The source is a human donor in good health (CMV status not recorded). Some clones in this sample may be carry-over from other donors' samples.

The rearrangement joins TRBV7-8 to TRBJ1-2; tentatively, D is TRBD1 (5 bases). Germline V gene data show CDR1 as SGHVS and CDR2 as FQNEAQ. The CDR3 is 13 amino acids. V was shortened by 5 bases and J by 8 bases, with 15 bases between the two germline ends. As DNA, the CDR3 is TGTGCCAGCAGCCTATGGGACCGAAGGGGCTACACCTTC. Translating gives CASSLWDRRGYTF. Supplemented by reference TRBV7-8 and TRBJ1-2, the full variable domain reads GAGVSQSPRYKVAKRGQDVALRCDPISGHVSLFWYQQALGQGPEFLTYFQNEAQLDKSGLPSDRFFAERPEGSVSTLKIQRTQQEDSAVYLCASSLWDRRGYTFGSGTRLTVV.

J is TRBJ2-7 and V is TRBV7-9, with D tentatively TRBD2 (5 bases). From germline, CDR1 is SEHNR and CDR2 FQNEAQ (reference sequence). V was clipped by 5 bases and J by 0 bases, with 17 bases between them. The CDR3 has 16 amino acids. CDR3 loop: CASSPPDATSSYEQYV. For the CDR3, the DNA is TGTGCCAGCAGCCCGCCGGACGCCACTAGCTCCTACGAGCAGTACGTC.

This clonotype was observed a handful of times. The genes are TRBV4-3 and TRBJ2-5; the D gene is possibly TRBD1 (5 bases). Trimming removed 1 base from V and 5 bases from J, with 8 bases in between. Germline V gene sequence: CDR1 LGHNA, CDR2 YSLEER. The CDR3 loop spans 13 amino acids. As DNA, the CDR3 is TGCGCCAGCAGCCAAGGGGGCGTGGAGACCCAGTACTTC. Amino acid sequence: CASSQGGVETQYF.

In this sample, this clonotype turned up a few times. The rearrangement joins TRBV7-8 to TRBJ2-2, with D uncertain. Germline assignment: CDR1 SGHVS and CDR2 FQNEAQ. The CDR3 sequence is 14 residues long. V was trimmed by 5 bases and J by 7 bases, leaving 14 bases between them. CDR3 loop: CASSLSTYGGELFF. The CDR3 DNA is TGTGCCAGCAGCCTGTCGACCTACGGCGGGGAGCTGTTTTTT.

The chain has TRBV25-1 and TRBJ1-1; D not certain. The CDR3 consists of 16 residues. V was shortened by 5 bases and J by 8 bases, with 24 bases between the two germline ends. Germline V CDR1 and CDR2: MGHDK, SYGVNS. The CDR3 loop is CASSRRTIRSGMEAFF. CDR3 DNA sequence: TGTGCCAGCAGTCGCCGGACTATTCGGAGCGGTATGGAAGCTTTCTTT.

The sample holds a few counts of this clonotype. The gene calls are TRBV18 and TRBJ2-1, with D hard to call. The CDR3 runs 13 residues. Germline-derived CDR1 and CDR2 are KGHSH and LQKENI. With 0 bases removed from V and 7 bases from J, the gap between germline ends came to 7 bases. The CDR3 here is CASSPPDANEQFF. The CDR3 coding sequence is TGTGCCAGCTCACCACCGGATGCGAATGAGCAGTTCTTC. The full variable domain, rest sourced from reference TRBV18 and TRBJ2-1, is NAGVMQNPRHLVRRRGQEARLRCSPMKGHSHVYWYRQLPEEGLKFMVYLQKENIIDESGMPKERFSAEFPKEGPSILRIQQVVRGDSAAYFCASSPPDANEQFFGPGTRLTVL.

This clonotype turned up a few times. This chain's CDR3 is CASSPEGRWDGYTF. In DNA, the CDR3 is TGTGCCAGCAGTCCAGAGGGGCGGTGGGATGGCTACACCTTC. The V gene is TRBV27, the J gene TRBJ1-2, with D possibly matching TRBD1 (5 bases). The CDR3 totals 14 residues. Trimming took 5 bases from V and 6 from J, leaving 16 bases between them. Per the germline V gene, CDR1 is MNHEY and CDR2 is SMNVEV (reference sequence).

Only a few counts were recorded for this clonotype. The V call is TRBV5-5, the J call TRBJ2-4, with D perhaps TRBD1 or TRBD2 (7 bases each). Trimming left V 4 bases short and J 2 bases short, with 25 bases between. This CDR3 contains 19 residues. The V gene's germline CDR1 is SGHKS and CDR2 YYEKEE (reference sequence). CDR3 nucleotides: TGTGCCAGCAGCCCCGGGAGGAGACAGGGAGACGTTTCCAAAAACATTCAGTACTTC. Translation gives CASSPGRRQGDVSKNIQYF.

The chain carries TRBV12-5 and TRBJ1-5; D possibly corresponds to TRBD1 (5 bases). V lost 2 bases and J 1 base, leaving 15 bases between the germline ends. The germline V gene has CDR1 LGHNT and CDR2 FRNRAP. The CDR3 totals 17 residues. Written as DNA, the CDR3 is TGTGCTAGTGGTTTGATATCCGGGACCACGAGCAATCAGCCCCAGCATTTT. Residues: CASGLISGTTSNQPQHF. Looking up the rest from reference TRBV12-5 and TRBJ1-5 gives the full variable domain: DARVTQTPRHKVTEMGQEVTMRCQPILGHNTVFWYRQTMMQGLELLAYFRNRAPLDDSGMPKDRFSAEMPDATLATLKIQPSEPRDSAVYFCASGLISGTTSNQPQHFGDGTRLSIL.

The chain recombines TRBV7-6 with TRBJ2-2; the D call may be TRBD1 or TRBD2 (5 bases each). The germline V and J ends were trimmed by 0 bases and 3 bases, with 8 bases remaining between them. In germline, CDR1 is SGHVS, CDR2 FNYEAQ. The CDR3 covers 15 residues. CDR3 sequence (DNA): TGTGCCAGCAGCTTAGCGGGGGAGCACACCGGGGAGCTGTTTTTT. Its protein is CASSLAGEHTGELFF.

The table lists this clonotype with a few counts. The chain employs TRBV7-9 and TRBJ2-2; maybe TRBD2 (5 bases). Germline loops: CDR1 SEHNR, CDR2 FQNEAQ (reference sequence). Trimming cost V 2 bases and J 7 bases, with 8 bases left between them. The CDR3 totals 13 residues. CDR3 coding DNA: TGTGCCAGCAGCTTAAGCGCGGGCGGGGAGCTGTTTTTT. Its protein is CASSLSAGGELFF.

The chain joins TRBV11-2 to TRBJ2-7; 9 bases agree with TRBD2. CDR1 SGHAT and CDR2 FQNNGV come from the germline V gene. V shed 3 bases, J shed 2 bases, and the junction held 8 bases outside the gene matches. The CDR3 spans 16 residues. Written as DNA, the CDR3 is TGTGCCAGCAGCTTTGAAGATAGCGGGGGAACCTACGAGCAGTACGTC. Translated: CASSFEDSGGTYEQYV.

This clonotype has a handful of counts. V and J are TRBV7-6 and TRBJ2-1; 10 bases map to TRBD1. V lost 2 bases, J lost 6 bases, and 19 bases stayed unmatched. Germline V gene data show CDR1 as SGHVS and CDR2 as FNYEAQ. CDR3 size: 20 residues. The chain's CDR3 is CASSLLGHFRDRGTGNEQFF. DNA for the CDR3: TGTGCCAGCAGCTTATTGGGCCATTTCCGGGACAGGGGCACAGGCAATGAGCAGTTCTTC.

The J gene is TRBJ2-5, the V gene TRBV7-9; 14 nucleotides line up with TRBD2. The V gene's germline CDR1 is SEHNR and CDR2 FQNEAQ (reference sequence). This CDR3 has 20 amino acids. The V gene end was trimmed by 1 base and the J gene end by 2 bases; junction bases not matched to a gene: 12. The CDR3 DNA sequence: TGTGCCAGCAGCTTAGGGAGACTAGCGGGGGGGCCGGTCCGGCAAGAGACCCAGTACTTC. This gives the protein CASSLGRLAGGPVRQETQYF.

The V gene is TRBV5-1, the J gene TRBJ1-2, with 8 bases identical to TRBD1. Germline values: CDR1 SGHRS, CDR2 YFSETQ. The length of the CDR3 is 14 residues. Unmatched junction bases numbered 8, after V lost 4 bases and J lost 6 bases. In DNA, the CDR3 is TGCGCCAGCAGCCTCCCCAGGACAGGGAATGGCTACACCTTC. This sequence encodes CASSLPRTGNGYTF. Full variable domain (outside the CDR3, taken from reference TRBV5-1 and TRBJ1-2): KAGVTQTPRYLIKTRGQQVTLSCSPISGHRSVSWYQQTPGQGLQFLFEYFSETQRNKGNFPGRFSGRQFSNSRSEMNVSTLELGDSALYLCASSLPRTGNGYTFGSGTRLTVV.

This clonotype was recorded many times. DNA of the CDR3: TGTGCCAGCAGCTTAGGGTCTGGTGGAACTGAAGCTTTCTTT. It yields the protein CASSLGSGGTEAFF. This chain links TRBV7-6 with TRBJ1-1; D not certain. This CDR3 is 14 amino acids long. The V gene lost 1 base and the J gene lost 5 bases, with 11 bases spanning the gap. CDR1 and CDR2 (germline): SGHVS, FNYEAQ.

V is TRBV6-2 or TRBV6-3 and J is TRBJ2-7; possible D gene TRBD2, 6 bases. Germline V gene lookup returns CDR1 MNHEY and CDR2 SVGEGT. V gave up 6 bases and J gave up 5 bases, with 14 bases separating them. This CDR3 comprises 13 residues. The CDR3 DNA reads TGTGCCAGCAGGTTCGGGACTCTGGACGAGCAGTACTTC. Amino acids: CASRFGTLDEQYF.

The chain links TRBV7-9 to TRBJ2-5, with 10 bases that match TRBD1. The CDR3 runs to 16 residues. The J segment lost 5 bases and the V segment lost 5 bases, leaving 11 bases of the junction unmatched. Germline-derived CDR1 and CDR2 are SEHNR and FQNEAQ (reference sequence). CDR3 nucleotide sequence: TGTGCCAGCAGCCCCCCCCACGACAGGGGGCACGAGACCCAGTACTTC. Encoded protein: CASSPPHDRGHETQYF.

The chain recombines TRBV6-6 with TRBJ1-1; D is undetermined. The CDR3 consists of 10 residues. Germline CDR1 and CDR2: MNHNY and SVGAGI (reference sequence). Trimming took 4 bases from V and 11 from J, leaving 8 bases between them. CDR3 residues: CASSLGMAFF. The CDR3 DNA reads TGTGCCAGCAGTTTAGGGATGGCTTTCTTT.

This clonotype was counted ten times or more. The V gene is TRBV7-6, the J gene TRBJ1-6, with unresolved D. Trimming left V 4 bases short and J 5 bases short, with 15 bases between. The CDR3 length is 16 residues. Germline V lookup: CDR1 SGHVS, CDR2 FNYEAQ. CDR3 in DNA: TGTGCCAGCAGCTCAGAAACACAGATCAATAATTCACCCCTCCACTTT. This gives the protein CASSSETQINNSPLHF.

CDR3 DNA sequence: TGTGCCAGCAACACAGGGGCCGGGATTGAGCCCCAGCATTTT. As protein: CASNTGAGIEPQHF. V usage is TRBV27 and J usage is TRBJ1-5; 7 nucleotides agree with TRBD1. This CDR3 region has 14 residues. Germline V gene data show CDR1 as MNHEY and CDR2 as SMNVEV (reference sequence). Trimming took 7 bases from V and 8 from J; bases not matched to a gene: 11.

The chain joins TRBV19 to TRBJ2-1, with 8 positions matching TRBD1. Germline V CDR1 and CDR2: LNHDA, SQIVND (reference sequence). The CDR3 extends over 14 amino acids. V shed 3 bases and J 10 bases; nucleotides not matched to a gene: 8. CDR3 sequence reads: CASSILQGQAEQFF. CDR3 DNA: TGTGCCAGTAGTATCCTCCAGGGACAGGCGGAGCAGTTCTTC.

This chain joins TRBV4-1 and TRBJ1-2, with 7 bases that match TRBD1. The CDR3 has 15 amino acids. CDR1 MGHRA and CDR2 YSYEKL come from the germline V gene. J was trimmed by 0 bases and V by 2 bases; bases with no gene match: 3. The CDR3 reads CASSQYQGANYGYTF. The CDR3 DNA follows: TGCGCCAGCAGCCAATACCAGGGGGCTAACTATGGCTACACCTTC.

The chain links TRBV6-2 or TRBV6-3 to TRBJ2-7, with 9 positions matching TRBD1. CDR1 is MNHEY and CDR2 is SVGEGT in the germline V gene. The V segment lost 0 bases and the J segment 4 bases; nucleotides outside the gene matches: 4. The CDR3 covers 15 residues. CDR3 sequence reads: CASSYSKGQGYEQYV. CDR3 nucleotides: TGTGCCAGCAGTTACTCGAAGGGACAGGGTTACGAGCAGTACGTC.

This chain uses TRBV12-3 or TRBV12-4 with TRBJ1-2; TRBD1 agrees at 7 bases. This CDR3 comprises 14 residues. V lost 3 bases and J lost 3; bases outside the gene matches: 4. CDR3 sequence reads: CASSFGRGDYGYTF. The CDR3 nucleotides are TGTGCCAGCAGTTTCGGCAGGGGGGACTATGGCTACACCTTC.

The table lists this clonotype with a few counts. The chain has TRBV15 and TRBJ1-1; D gene uncertain. V was trimmed by 0 bases and J by 5 bases, leaving 13 bases between them. The CDR3 covers 15 residues. Germline CDR1 reads LNHNV; CDR2 reads YYDKDF (reference sequence). The CDR3 loop reads CATSRDKGLLTEAFF. For the CDR3, the DNA is TGTGCCACCAGCAGAGATAAAGGGCTCCTAACTGAAGCTTTCTTT.

This sequence joins TRBV28 and TRBJ2-3, with 7 bases aligning to TRBD1. The J segment lost 5 bases and the V segment lost 6 bases, leaving 5 bases of the junction unmatched. The CDR3 runs to 13 residues. Germline CDR1 reads MDHEN; CDR2 reads SYDVKM. CDR3: CASRGRTGDTQYF. In DNA form, the CDR3 reads TGTGCCAGCAGGGGCCGGACAGGAGATACGCAGTATTTT. The variable domain in full, with the rest retrieved from reference TRBV28 and TRBJ2-3, is DVKVTQSSRYLVKRTGEKVFLECVQDMDHENMFWYRQDPGLGLRLIYFSYDVKMKEKGDIPEGYSVSREKKERFSLILESASTNQTSMYLCASRGRTGDTQYFGPGTRLTVL.

Written as DNA, the CDR3 is TGTGCCAGCAGCTCGAGGAAAGATTGGGCTGACGAGCAGTACTTC. It is translated as CASSSRKDWADEQYF. The chain is built from TRBV7-6 and TRBJ2-7, with D uncertain. The CDR3 contains 15 residues. Trimming cost V 4 bases and J 5 bases, with 18 bases left between them. Germline CDR1 is SGHVS and CDR2 is FNYEAQ.

This clonotype came up a few times. The chain couples TRBV4-3 to TRBJ2-1; a possible D gene is TRBD2 (6 bases). The germline gives CDR1 LGHNA, CDR2 YSLEER. The V end lost 0 bases, the J end lost 5 bases, and 14 bases lay between the germline ends. This CDR3 comprises 16 residues. The CDR3 DNA is TGCGCCAGCAGCCAAGAACATCGGGGGAAGGACAATGAGCAGTTCTTC. Translation: CASSQEHRGKDNEQFF.

The chain combines TRBV20-1 with TRBJ2-5, with TRBD2 identical over 12 bases. CDR3 length: 16 amino acids. In germline, CDR1 is DFQATT, CDR2 SNEGSKA (reference sequence). The V segment lost 6 bases and the J segment 3 bases; nucleotides outside the gene matches: 11. CDR3: CSANPGTSGSKETQYF. CDR3 in DNA: TGCAGTGCGAACCCCGGGACTAGCGGGTCCAAAGAGACCCAGTACTTC.